This is a list of T cell receptor beta chains from one sample in a study of Ad26.COV2.S vaccination and SARS-CoV-2 variants. Sequencing was performed with immunoSEQ multiplex PCR; in TCRdb, only in-frame clones are kept and a portion is missing. This table has about 320,000 clones, roughly 86% appearing once. The sample consisted of peripheral blood, taken in a trial of Ad26.COV2.S vaccine versus placebo. Source of these receptors: a person between 18 and 59 years old who received the Ad26.COV2.S COVID-19 vaccine or a placebo. CDR3s include the opening cysteine and the closing phenylalanine or tryptophan. A D gene is named only where the DNA matches it firmly. Only some rows state a clone size, as once, few, many or a class for expanded clones.

CASSLTQGALSPLHF TGTGCCAGCAGTCTAACACAGGGGGCTCTTTCACCCCTCCACTTT TRBV2 . TRBD1 TRBJ1-6
CASSFGTDTQYF TGTGCCAGCAGCTTCGGGACAGATACGCAGTATTTT TRBV7-9 . . TRBJ2-3
CASSPDSVTEAFF TGCGCCAGCAGCCCAGACAGTGTGACTGAAGCTTTCTTT TRBV4-3 . . TRBJ1-1
CASSPDLRVYEQYF TGTGCCAGCAGCCCCGACCTTCGGGTCTACGAGCAGTACTTC TRBV7-8 . . TRBJ2-7
CASSLTPRNQPQHF TGTGCCAGCAGCTTAACCCCCCGCAATCAGCCCCAGCATTTT TRBV5-6 . . TRBJ1-5
CASSIGAPGPNTEAFF TGTGCCAGTAGTATAGGCGCCCCGGGACCAAACACTGAAGCTTTCTTT TRBV19 . . TRBJ1-1
CASSVEPDVFQPQHF TGTGCCAGCAGCGTAGAACCTGACGTTTTTCAGCCCCAGCATTTT TRBV9 . . TRBJ1-5
CASSTWTLGNEKLFF TGTGCCAGTAGTACATGGACCCTCGGTAATGAAAAACTGTTTTTT TRBV19 . . TRBJ1-4
CASRQGRGGYYEQYF TGTGCCAGCAGACAAGGTAGGGGGGGTTACTACGAGCAGTACTTC TRBV27 . . TRBJ2-7
CASTRVDTIYF TGTGCCAGCACCCGGGTAGACACCATATATTTT TRBV2 . . TRBJ1-3
CASSSTSGAWGETQYF TGTGCCAGCAGCTCGACTAGCGGGGCCTGGGGAGAGACCCAGTACTTC TRBV7-2 . TRBD2 TRBJ2-5
CASSSGQGGYNEQFF TGTGCCAGCAGTTCCGGACAGGGTGGTTACAATGAGCAGTTCTTC TRBV6-5 . TRBD1 TRBJ2-1
CASSYLRTGLNSPLHF TGTGCCAGCAGTTACTTGCGGACAGGGCTTAATTCACCCCTCCACTTT TRBV6-5 few TRBD1 TRBJ1-6
CASSPRGAYEQYF TGTGCCAGCAGCCCCCGGGGGGCCTACGAGCAGTACTTC TRBV3-1/TRBV3-2 . TRBD2 TRBJ2-7
CASRGQGAYNSPLHF TGTGCCAGCAGGGGGCAGGGGGCGTATAATTCACCCCTCCACTTT TRBV2 many TRBD1 TRBJ1-6
CASTQPQHF TGTGCCAGCACTCAGCCCCAGCATTTT TRBV7-9 . . TRBJ1-5
CSAPVGDTQYF TGCAGTGCTCCAGTGGGTGATACGCAGTATTTT TRBV20-1 . . TRBJ2-3
CASSLGWGLTDTQYF TGCGCCAGCAGCTTGGGGTGGGGACTCACAGATACGCAGTATTTT TRBV5-1 . . TRBJ2-3
CAWSVMSGSMNTEAFF TGTGCCTGGAGTGTAATGTCAGGGAGCATGAACACTGAAGCTTTCTTT TRBV30 . . TRBJ1-1
CASSQFRRDEQFF TGCGCCAGCAGCCAATTCAGGCGGGATGAGCAGTTCTTC TRBV4-3 once . TRBJ2-1
CASSLGLRSNSPLHF TGCGCCAGCAGCCTCGGACTTAGAAGTAATTCACCCCTCCACTTT TRBV5-1 . . TRBJ1-6
CASSIVGTTFYQFF TGTGCCAGTAGTATAGTGGGGACCACGTTTTACCAGTTCTTC TRBV19 . . TRBJ2-1
CASSLAGSGGYGYTF TGTGCCAGTAGTTTAGCCGGGTCCGGGGGCTATGGCTACACCTTC TRBV19 few . TRBJ1-2
CASSQTRTVAEAFF TGTGCCAGCAGCCAAACAAGGACCGTCGCTGAAGCTTTCTTT TRBV3-1/TRBV3-2 . . TRBJ1-1
CASSPRLAGGLSTDTQYF TGCGCCAGCAGCCCCCGACTAGCGGGGGGCCTGAGCACAGATACGCAGTATTTT TRBV5-1 . TRBD2 TRBJ2-3
CSVLHGDYGYTF TGCAGCGTTCTACACGGGGACTATGGCTACACCTTC TRBV29-1 . . TRBJ1-2
CASSYSSGGSGEQFF TGTGCCAGCAGTTACAGTAGCGGGGGGTCCGGTGAGCAGTTCTTC TRBV6-6 . TRBD2 TRBJ2-1
CASSAPNIPGYTF TGTGCCAGCAGCGCCCCTAACATACCGGGCTACACCTTC TRBV9 once . TRBJ1-2
CATSSPKVAFF TGTGCCACCAGCAGTCCTAAGGTAGCTTTCTTT TRBV15 . . TRBJ1-1
CASSRTGPNTGELFF TGTGCCAGCTCTCGGACAGGGCCGAACACCGGGGAGCTGTTTTTT TRBV2 . TRBD1 TRBJ2-2
CASSPGQGGANEKLFF TGCGCCAGCAGCCCAGGACAGGGAGGAGCTAATGAAAAACTGTTTTTT TRBV5-1 . TRBD1 TRBJ1-4
CASRRTLSLNTEAFF TGCGCCAGCAGACGGACACTCTCCTTGAACACTGAAGCTTTCTTT TRBV5-1 . . TRBJ1-1
CASSRQGPTDTQYF TGTGCCAGCAGCCGGCAGGGTCCCACAGATACGCAGTATTTT TRBV3-1/TRBV3-2 . . TRBJ2-3
CAWTFGVQGVAKNIQYF TGTGCCTGGACCTTTGGGGTCCAAGGGGTAGCCAAAAACATTCAGTACTTC TRBV30 few . TRBJ2-4
CASSQGYGPSRNNEQFF TGTGCCAGCAGCCAAGGTTATGGGCCCTCAAGGAACAATGAGCAGTTCTTC TRBV14 . . TRBJ2-1
CSAGLIYGYTF TGCAGTGCTGGACTGATCTATGGCTACACCTTC TRBV20-1 . . TRBJ1-2
CASSPRSFSNEQFF TGCGCCAGCAGTCCCCGAAGTTTTAGCAATGAGCAGTTCTTC TRBV10-2 . . TRBJ2-1
CASSFWDRGPVEQFF TGTGCCAGCAGCTTCTGGGACAGGGGGCCGGTTGAGCAGTTCTTC TRBV2 . TRBD1 TRBJ2-1
CASSLSRSPLHF TGTGCCAGCAGTCTATCCCGTTCACCCCTCCACTTT TRBV12-3/TRBV12-4 few . TRBJ1-6
CASSLAPGGDTEAFF TGTGCCAGCAGCTTAGCCCCCGGGGGAGACACTGAAGCTTTCTTT TRBV7-9 . . TRBJ1-1
CASSNLAGAYNEQFF TGTGCCAGCAGCAACCTAGCGGGGGCCTACAATGAGCAGTTCTTC TRBV7-3 . TRBD2 TRBJ2-1
CASSQEFAGGPRDEQFF TGTGCCAGCAGCCAAGAGTTTGCGGGGGGGCCAAGGGATGAGCAGTTCTTC TRBV3-1/TRBV3-2 . TRBD2 TRBJ2-1
CASRASGVDTSQYF TGTGCCAGCAGGGCCTCGGGTGTGGACACCTCGCAGTATTTT TRBV5-6 . . TRBJ2-3
CASSYRGNPNTEAFF TGTGCCAGCAGTTACAGGGGCAACCCGAACACTGAAGCTTTCTTT TRBV6-5 once . TRBJ1-1
CASSYLEGNGYTF TGTGCCAGCAGTTACTTGGAGGGGAATGGCTACACCTTC TRBV6-5 . . TRBJ1-2
CASSQDQEQGYQPQHF TGCGCCAGCAGCCAAGATCAGGAACAGGGGTATCAGCCCCAGCATTTT TRBV4-3 . TRBD1 TRBJ1-5
CASSVVGQDSSYEQYF TGTGCCAGCAGTGTTGTGGGACAGGATTCGTCCTACGAGCAGTACTTC TRBV6-1 . TRBD1 TRBJ2-7
CASSLGLGGEKLFF TGTGCCAGCAGCTTAGGACTTGGGGGAGAAAAACTGTTTTTT TRBV7-2 . . TRBJ1-4
CASSTMGGFTYEQYF TGTGCCAGCAGTACGATGGGGGGATTCACCTACGAGCAGTACTTC TRBV27 . . TRBJ2-7
CASNLAGTGGAAFF TGTGCCAGCAACCTCGCCGGGACAGGGGGCGCAGCTTTCTTT TRBV27 . TRBD1 TRBJ1-1
CASSPPAGTATNEKLFF TGTGCCAGCTCACCACCGGCAGGGACCGCAACTAATGAAAAACTGTTTTTT TRBV18 . . TRBJ1-4
CASSLGQGALIEQFF TGTGCCAGCAGCTTGGGACAGGGGGCTTTAATTGAGCAGTTCTTC TRBV11-2 . TRBD1 TRBJ2-1
CASSLGRGLNSPLHF TGTGCCAGCAGCTTGGGCAGGGGGCTTAATTCACCCCTCCACTTT TRBV5-4 . TRBD1 TRBJ1-6
CASSPVAGLTDTQYF TGTGCCAGCAGCCCTGTAGCGGGCCTCACAGATACGCAGTATTTT TRBV5-5 . TRBD2 TRBJ2-3
CASSDGGAGTQYF TGTGCCAGCAGTGATGGCGGGGCGGGGACCCAGTACTTC TRBV2 . . TRBJ2-5
CASSQVSGTELHF TGTGCCAGCAGCCAAGTATCCGGGACAGAACTCCACTTT TRBV3-1/TRBV3-2 . TRBD1 TRBJ1-6
CASSSRLNDRGGETQYF TGTGCCAGCAGCTCACGCCTCAATGACAGGGGAGGGGAGACCCAGTACTTC TRBV7-8 . . TRBJ2-5
CASSFDTPYGYTF TGTGCCAGCAGTTTCGACACCCCCTATGGCTACACCTTC TRBV6-2/TRBV6-3 . . TRBJ1-2
CASSLDFGTDYGYTF TGCGCCAGCAGCTTGGACTTTGGGACGGACTATGGCTACACCTTC TRBV5-1 . . TRBJ1-2
CASSAGGRAFF TGTGCCAGCAGTGCAGGGGGTCGCGCTTTCTTT TRBV6-4 . TRBD1 TRBJ1-1